This passage covers 32 T cell receptor beta chains from one sample sequenced in a study of cytomegalovirus exposure and HLA in healthy donors. Use of 60 Vbeta and 13 Jbeta primers characterized the PCR. Assay: immunoSEQ multiplex PCR; the TCRdb copy retains only in-frame clones and omits some. The sample has 90,000 to 100,000 clones, around two thirds seen once. The sample was PBMCs. The receptors here all came from a man younger than 40 in good health and CMV-seronegative.

This chain uses TRBV7-9 with TRBJ1-2; D ambiguous. The germline gives CDR1 SEHNR, CDR2 FQNEAQ (reference sequence). V gave up 0 bases and J gave up 8 bases, with 13 bases separating them. CDR3 size: 14 residues. CDR3 coding DNA: TGTGCCAGCAGCTTAGCGATGGGAACGGGGGGCTACACCTTC. The encoded protein is CASSLAMGTGGYTF.

The table lists this clone with a few counts. The chain is built from TRBV2 and TRBJ1-5, with D possibly being TRBD1 (6 bases). The CDR3 is made up of 14 amino acids. V dropped 8 bases and J dropped 4 bases, with 15 bases sitting between them. Germline CDR1 is SNHLY and CDR2 is FYNNEI. The CDR3: CASGRGLYNQPQHF. CDR3 nucleotide sequence: TGTGCCAGCGGGCGGGGGCTGTATAATCAGCCCCAGCATTTT.

This clone came up a few times. The rearrangement joins TRBV7-9 to TRBJ2-1; 9 bases map to TRBD2. CDR1 and CDR2 from the germline V gene are SEHNR and FQNEAQ (reference sequence). The CDR3 extends over 16 amino acids. After removal of 5 bases from V and 6 bases from J, the junction contained 11 bases not matched to a gene. Here the CDR3 reads CASSPLAGVKGNEQFF. For the CDR3, the DNA is TGTGCCAGCAGCCCTTTAGCGGGGGTTAAGGGCAATGAGCAGTTCTTC.

This clone was detected only a few times. The chain has TRBV11-2 and TRBJ1-1; 8 bases fit TRBD1. The CDR3 is 14 amino acids. Germline loops: CDR1 SGHAT, CDR2 FQNNGV. Trimming removed 5 bases from V and 3 bases from J; junction bases left unmatched: 5. The CDR3 DNA reads as TGTGCCAGCAGCGCAGGGGGCTTGGACACTGAAGCTTTCTTT. Its protein product is CASSAGGLDTEAFF.

This chain uses TRBV4-1 with TRBJ2-1, with a possible D match to TRBD2 (5 bases). Looked up from germline, CDR1 is MGHRA and CDR2 is YSYEKL. Trimming pared 1 base from V and 9 bases from J, leaving 7 bases between. The CDR3 is 12 amino acids. CDR3 region: CASSQGLLEQFF. CDR3 DNA: TGCGCCAGCAGCCAAGGACTACTTGAGCAGTTCTTC.

The chain uses TRBV7-2 and TRBJ1-6, with a possible D match to TRBD1 (6 bases). Trimming cost V 5 bases and J 11 bases, with 16 bases left between them. Germline V CDR1 and CDR2: SGHTA, FQGNSA. There are 14 residues in the CDR3. CDR3 protein: CASSTRGGWAPLHF. In DNA, the CDR3 is TGTGCCAGCAGCACGAGGGGGGGTTGGGCACCCCTCCACTTT.

In DNA, the CDR3 is TGTGCCAGCAGCTTGCCGGGGGAGACCCAGTACTTC. Translating gives CASSLPGETQYF. The chain couples TRBV5-4 to TRBJ2-5; D possibly corresponds to TRBD2 (5 bases). Looked up from germline, CDR1 is SGHNT and CDR2 is YYREEE (reference sequence). Trimming took off 1 base at V and 5 bases at J, with 6 bases between the two ends. This CDR3 has 12 amino acids.

The table lists this clone with a few counts. V and J are TRBV6-1 and TRBJ2-3; D might be TRBD1 (5 bases). The V end lost 6 bases, the J end lost 2 bases, and 12 bases lay between the germline ends. The CDR3 has 14 residues. CDR1 and CDR2 (germline): MNHNS, SASEGT. CDR3 amino acids: CASSLDKPTDTQYF. The CDR3 nucleotides are TGTGCCAGCAGCCTGGACAAACCCACAGATACGCAGTATTTT.

The V and J genes are TRBV10-3 and TRBJ2-2; 7 bases are shared with TRBD1. V gave up 9 bases and J gave up 1 base; unmatched junction bases: 11. CDR3 size: 16 residues. Germline assignment: CDR1 ENHRY and CDR2 SYGVKD. CDR3 amino acids: CAIQGQGVVNTGELFF. In nucleotides, the CDR3 is TGTGCCATTCAAGGGCAGGGGGTCGTGAACACCGGGGAGCTGTTTTTT.

This sequence joins TRBV6-5 and TRBJ2-4; D remains unclear. CDR3 size: 16 residues. Germline lookup yields CDR1 MNHEY and CDR2 SVGAGI. Trimming cost V 4 bases and J 1 base, with 14 bases left between them. The CDR3 here is CASSSAKSNAKNIQYF. The CDR3 region has the DNA TGTGCCAGCAGTTCTGCTAAATCCAACGCCAAAAACATTCAGTACTTC.

The V and J genes are TRBV5-5 and TRBJ1-5; no clear D gene. Germline V gene lookup returns CDR1 SGHKS and CDR2 YYEKEE (reference sequence). This CDR3 is built from 14 residues. Trimming left V 3 bases short and J 5 bases short, with 12 bases between. CDR3 bases: TGTGCCAGCAGCTCCGACATACTGGATCAGCCCCAGCATTTT. It codes for CASSSDILDQPQHF.

This chain links TRBV5-1 with TRBJ1-1; maybe TRBD1 (5 bases). This CDR3 spans 15 amino acids. Trimming pared 4 bases from V and 6 bases from J, leaving 19 bases between. Germline CDR1 is SGHRS and CDR2 is YFSETQ. CDR3 amino acids: CASSETGTGGAEAFF. The DNA of the CDR3 is TGCGCCAGCAGCGAAACCGGGACCGGGGGGGCTGAAGCTTTCTTT.

The chain uses TRBV5-1 and TRBJ2-2; D might be TRBD2 (6 bases). The CDR3 extends over 15 amino acids. Germline V gives CDR1 SGHRS, CDR2 YFSETQ. Deletions cut 1 base from V and 2 bases from J, with 9 bases between. The CDR3 here is CASSLPGLNTGELFF. The DNA for the CDR3 is TGCGCCAGCAGCTTGCCCGGACTAAACACCGGGGAGCTGTTTTTT. The full variable domain, in which reference TRBV5-1 and TRBJ2-2 provide the parts outside the CDR3, is KAGVTQTPRYLIKTRGQQVTLSCSPISGHRSVSWYQQTPGQGLQFLFEYFSETQRNKGNFPGRFSGRQFSNSRSEMNVSTLELGDSALYLCASSLPGLNTGELFFGEGSRLTVL.

The chain links TRBV19 to TRBJ2-5; D is perhaps TRBD1 (5 bases). V was trimmed by 3 bases and J by 2 bases, leaving 7 bases between them. This CDR3 spans 13 amino acids. The V gene's germline CDR1 is LNHDA and CDR2 SQIVND (reference sequence). CDR3 coding DNA: TGTGCCAGTAGTATGGGGCCACAAGAGACCCAGTACTTC. It translates to CASSMGPQETQYF. Combining the CDR3 with reference TRBV19 and TRBJ2-5 gives the whole variable domain DGGITQSPKYLFRKEGQNVTLSCEQNLNHDAMYWYRQDPGQGLRLIYYSQIVNDFQKGDIAEGYSVSREKKESFPLTVTSAQKNPTAFYLCASSMGPQETQYFGPGTRLLVL.

DNA of the CDR3: TGTGCCAGCAGTTACTCGGACAGCTCCTACGAGCAGTACTTC. As protein: CASSYSDSSYEQYF. The rearrangement joins TRBV6-6 to TRBJ2-7; D is perhaps TRBD1 (6 bases). The CDR3 sequence is 14 residues long. CDR1 is MNHNY, CDR2 SVGAGI, per germline (reference sequence). Trimming took off 0 bases at V and 0 bases at J, with 6 bases between the two ends.

The chain combines TRBV9 with TRBJ2-3, with 7 bases aligning to TRBD1. The CDR3 runs 15 residues. Looked up from germline, CDR1 is SGDLS and CDR2 is YYNGEE. Unmatched junction bases numbered 7, after V lost 0 bases and J lost 6 bases. CDR3 DNA: TGTGCCAGCAGCGTAGAGGGGGCGGGTAGCGATACGCAGTATTTT. Translation: CASSVEGAGSDTQYF.

This clone was seen a handful of times. This chain uses TRBV30 with TRBJ1-4, with unresolved D. This CDR3 has 13 amino acids. The germline V and J ends were trimmed by 0 bases and 2 bases, with 4 bases remaining between them. Germline assignment: CDR1 GTSNPN and CDR2 SVGIG (reference sequence). The CDR3 DNA reads as TGTGCCTGGAGTGTACAGACTAATGAAAAACTGTTTTTT. Protein sequence: CAWSVQTNEKLFF.

The rearrangement joins TRBV6-1 to TRBJ2-5; 7 bases agree with TRBD2. Germline loops: CDR1 MNHNS, CDR2 SASEGT. Unmatched junction bases numbered 20, after V lost 2 bases and J lost 5 bases. The CDR3 has 19 amino acids. The CDR3 bases are TGTGCCAGCAGTGAACCTGATCGACGAGTTCCCTTCGGGGGGGAGACCCAGTACTTC. It encodes CASSEPDRRVPFGGETQYF.

The chain is built from TRBV6-4 and TRBJ2-6; the D is unclear. Trimming took 2 bases from V and 0 from J, leaving 8 bases between them. This CDR3 contains 16 residues. CDR1 MRHNA and CDR2 SNTAGT come from the germline V gene. As DNA, the CDR3 is TGTGCCAGCAGTGACGGCGGCCTCTCTGGGGCCAACGTCCTGACTTTC. Amino acids: CASSDGGLSGANVLTF.

V usage is TRBV5-1 and J usage is TRBJ2-5; no definite D call. Gene TRBJ2-7 matches the end of the DNA better, so the J call may be wrong. Germline V lookup: CDR1 SGHRS, CDR2 YFSETQ. The CDR3 is made up of 13 amino acids. CDR3 sequence: CASSSPPVYEQYF. The DNA for the CDR3 is TGCGCCAGCAGCTCACCCCCGGTCTACGAGCAGTACTTC.

The J gene is TRBJ2-5, the V gene TRBV14; 9 nucleotides line up with TRBD1. The DNA matches TRBJ2-7 better at its end, which makes the J call doubtful. The germline CDR1 and CDR2 sequences are SGHDN and FVKESK. This CDR3 is built from 16 residues. CDR3 bases: TGTGCCAGCAGCCAAGGACTGGGGACAGGGAGTTACGAGCAGTACTTC. Protein sequence: CASSQGLGTGSYEQYF.

The chain employs TRBV9 and TRBJ2-2, with 8 bases matching TRBD2. V trimming: 3 bases; J trimming: 1 base; junction bases outside the gene matches: 2. Per the germline V gene, CDR1 is SGDLS and CDR2 is YYNGEE. The CDR3 contains 15 residues. For the CDR3, the DNA is TGTGCCAGCAGCGACCTAGCGGGGAACACCGGGGAGCTGTTTTTT. Amino acid sequence: CASSDLAGNTGELFF.

The V and J genes are TRBV28 and TRBJ2-7; D perhaps matches TRBD1 (5 bases). There are 14 residues in the CDR3. V dropped 2 bases and J dropped 3 bases, with 11 bases sitting between them. The germline V gene encodes CDR1 MDHEN and CDR2 SYDVKM. CDR3 DNA: TGTGCCAGCAGTTTAGCAGGGATTTTCTACGAGCAGTACTTC. It is translated as CASSLAGIFYEQYF.

The chain uses TRBV15 and TRBJ2-2; no clear D. The germline CDR1 and CDR2 sequences are LNHNV and YYDKDF (reference sequence). Trimming took off 0 bases at V and 8 bases at J, with 7 bases between the two ends. The CDR3 runs 13 residues. CDR3 protein: CATSRESVGELFF. The DNA for the CDR3 is TGTGCCACCAGCAGAGAATCTGTGGGGGAGCTGTTTTTT.

This clone has only one observation. This chain links TRBV2 with TRBJ2-3; D remains ambiguous. CDR1 is SNHLY, CDR2 FYNNEI, per germline. V lost 6 bases and J 0 bases, leaving 7 bases between the germline ends. The CDR3 is 13 residues long. The CDR3 nucleotides are TGTGCCAGCAGCGTAACTAGCACAGATACGCAGTATTTT. This gives the protein CASSVTSTDTQYF.

This clone was counted only a few times. J is TRBJ1-1 and V is TRBV5-1; TRBD1 matches 8 bases. The CDR3 spans 15 residues. The trim removed 4 bases at V and 1 base at J, leaving 6 bases unmatched. Per the germline V gene, CDR1 is SGHRS and CDR2 is YFSETQ. The chain's CDR3 is CASSESGTGNTEAFF. CDR3 bases: TGCGCCAGCAGCGAATCCGGGACAGGGAACACTGAAGCTTTCTTT. The full variable domain, its missing parts supplied by reference TRBV5-1 and TRBJ1-1, is KAGVTQTPRYLIKTRGQQVTLSCSPISGHRSVSWYQQTPGQGLQFLFEYFSETQRNKGNFPGRFSGRQFSNSRSEMNVSTLELGDSALYLCASSESGTGNTEAFFGQGTRLTVV.

J is TRBJ2-2 and V is TRBV11-2, with TRBD2 as a possible D gene (5 bases). Per germline, CDR1 SGHAT and CDR2 FQNNGV. The CDR3 sequence is 16 residues long. V dropped 1 base and J dropped 4 bases, with 13 bases sitting between them. The CDR3 protein is CASSLVAGRGTGELFF. CDR3 nucleotide sequence: TGTGCCAGCAGCTTAGTCGCGGGTAGAGGCACCGGGGAGCTGTTTTTT.

This clone came up a few times. CDR3 in amino acids: CASSLHSGRALDTQYF. CDR3 nucleotide sequence: TGTGCCAGCAGCCTCCATAGCGGGAGGGCCTTAGATACGCAGTATTTT. V gene TRBV5-4 combines with J gene TRBJ2-3, with 11 bases lining up with TRBD2. Trimming took 4 bases from V and 5 from J; bases not matched to a gene: 9. Per the germline V gene, CDR1 is SGHNT and CDR2 is YYREEE (reference sequence). The length of the CDR3 is 16 residues.

A single count supports this clone. The gene calls are TRBV6-1 and TRBJ1-2; tentative D call: TRBD1 (5 bases). The CDR3 contains 11 residues. CDR1 is MNHNS and CDR2 is SASEGT in the germline V gene. V was cut by 3 bases and J by 8 bases, with 7 bases left in between. The CDR3 nucleotides read TGTGCCAGCAGTGACAGGGTCGGCTACACCTTC. Residues: CASSDRVGYTF.

The CDR3 nucleotides are TGTGCCAGCAGCGGGCAGGGGGACTCTGGAAACACCATATATTTT. Amino acids: CASSGQGDSGNTIYF. The chain joins TRBV7-9 to TRBJ1-3; 7 bases are a match to TRBD1. This CDR3 comprises 15 residues. CDR1 is SEHNR and CDR2 is FQNEAQ in the germline V gene (reference sequence). V was pared by 5 bases and J by 0 bases, with 4 bases of the junction left unmatched. Filled out from reference TRBV7-9 and TRBJ1-3, the complete variable domain reads DTGVSQNPRHKITKRGQNVTFRCDPISEHNRLYWYRQTLGQGPEFLTYFQNEAQLEKSRLLSDRFSAERPKGSFSTLEIQRTEQGDSAMYLCASSGQGDSGNTIYFGEGSWLTVV.

This chain uses TRBV7-6 with TRBJ1-4; D possibly corresponds to TRBD1 (5 bases). The CDR3 is 16 residues long. Looked up from germline, CDR1 is SGHVS and CDR2 is FNYEAQ. V was trimmed by 4 bases and J by 0 bases, leaving 12 bases between them. CDR3 loop: CASSSQQGATNEKLFF. The CDR3 nucleotides are TGTGCCAGCAGCTCTCAGCAGGGTGCAACTAATGAAAAACTGTTTTTT.

The chain has TRBV30 and TRBJ1-5, with TRBD1 identical over 7 bases. V trimming: 5 bases; J trimming: 2 bases; junction bases outside the gene matches: 0. In germline, CDR1 is GTSNPN, CDR2 SVGIG (reference sequence). The CDR3 consists of 12 residues. CDR3 region: CAWGTGNQPQHF. Here the CDR3 DNA reads TGTGCCTGGGGGACAGGCAATCAGCCCCAGCATTTT. Drawing the rest from reference TRBV30 and TRBJ1-5, the complete variable domain is SQTIHQWPATLVQPVGSPLSLECTVEGTSNPNLYWYRQAAGRGLQLLFYSVGIGQISSEVPQNLSASRPQDRQFILSSKKLLLSDSGFYLCAWGTGNQPQHFGDGTRLSIL.